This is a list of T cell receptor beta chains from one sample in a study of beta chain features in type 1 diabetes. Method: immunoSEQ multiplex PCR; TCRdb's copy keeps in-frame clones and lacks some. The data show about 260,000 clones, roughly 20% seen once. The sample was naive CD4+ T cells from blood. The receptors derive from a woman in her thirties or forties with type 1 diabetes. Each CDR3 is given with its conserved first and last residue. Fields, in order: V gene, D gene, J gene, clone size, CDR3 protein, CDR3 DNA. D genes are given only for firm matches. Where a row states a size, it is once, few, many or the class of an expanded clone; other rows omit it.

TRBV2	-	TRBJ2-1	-	CASSVQGSYNEQFF	TGTGCCAGCAGTGTGCAGGGCTCCTACAATGAGCAGTTCTTC
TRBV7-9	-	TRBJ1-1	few	CASSLGAGTVNTEAFF	TGTGCCAGCAGCTTGGGGGCCGGGACGGTGAACACTGAAGCTTTCTTT
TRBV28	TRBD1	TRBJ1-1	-	CASSSGGQGETEAFF	TGTGCCAGCAGTTCGGGGGGACAGGGGGAAACTGAAGCTTTCTTT
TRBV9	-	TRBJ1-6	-	CASRAGENSPLHF	TGTGCCAGCAGGGCAGGGGAGAATTCACCCCTCCACTTT
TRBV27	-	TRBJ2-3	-	CASSSTGLALDTQYF	TGTGCCAGCAGTTCTACCGGACTTGCTCTAGATACGCAGTATTTT
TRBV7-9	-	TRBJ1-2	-	CASSAALGGRLDGYTF	TGTGCCAGCAGCGCCGCCTTGGGGGGGAGATTAGATGGCTACACCTTC
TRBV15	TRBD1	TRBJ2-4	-	CATSVPASGQGRNIQYF	TGTGCCACCAGCGTGCCAGCGTCAGGACAGGGGAGAAACATTCAGTACTTC
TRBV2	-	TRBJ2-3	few	CASSERSSTDTQYF	TGTGCCAGCAGCGAGCGCTCTAGCACAGATACGCAGTATTTT
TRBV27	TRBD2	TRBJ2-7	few	CASSSGGSYEQYF	TGTGCCAGCAGTTCTGGCGGGAGCTACGAGCAGTACTTC
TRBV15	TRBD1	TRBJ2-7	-	CATSTGGHEQYF	TGTGCCACCAGCACAGGGGGACACGAGCAGTACTTC
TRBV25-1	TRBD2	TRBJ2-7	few	CATGGGKYEQYF	TGTGCCACCGGGGGGGGGAAATACGAGCAGTACTTC
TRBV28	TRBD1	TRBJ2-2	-	CASSYQQGGYITGELFF	TGTGCCAGCAGCTACCAACAGGGGGGCTACATCACCGGGGAGCTGTTTTTT
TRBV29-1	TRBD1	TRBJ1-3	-	CSVEDRVGNTIYF	TGCAGCGTAGAGGACAGGGTTGGAAACACCATATATTTT
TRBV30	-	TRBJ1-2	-	CAWSTYQGGYTF	TGTGCCTGGAGTACTTATCAGGGTGGCTACACCTTC